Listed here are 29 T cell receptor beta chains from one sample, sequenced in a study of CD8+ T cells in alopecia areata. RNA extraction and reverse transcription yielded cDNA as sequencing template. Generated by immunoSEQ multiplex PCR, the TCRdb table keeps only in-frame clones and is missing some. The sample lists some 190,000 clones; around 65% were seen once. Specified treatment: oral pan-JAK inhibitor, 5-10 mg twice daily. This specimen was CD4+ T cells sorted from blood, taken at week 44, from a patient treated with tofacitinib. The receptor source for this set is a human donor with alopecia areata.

CDR3 sequence reads: CASSFGQGAFETQYF. As DNA, the CDR3 is TGTGCCAGCAGCTTCGGACAGGGGGCGTTTGAGACCCAGTACTTC. The V call is TRBV7-8, the J call TRBJ2-5; the match to TRBD1 covers 11 bases. The CDR3 is made up of 15 amino acids. CDR1 SGHVS and CDR2 FQNEAQ come from the germline V gene. The ends lost 3 bases at V and 5 bases at J; junction bases unmatched: 5.

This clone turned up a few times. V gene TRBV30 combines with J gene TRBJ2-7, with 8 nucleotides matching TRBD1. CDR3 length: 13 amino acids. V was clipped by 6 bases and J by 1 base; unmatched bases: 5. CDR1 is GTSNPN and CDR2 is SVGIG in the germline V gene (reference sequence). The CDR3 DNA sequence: TGTGCCTGCTACCGGGACAGGTCCTACGAGCAGTACTTC. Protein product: CACYRDRSYEQYF.

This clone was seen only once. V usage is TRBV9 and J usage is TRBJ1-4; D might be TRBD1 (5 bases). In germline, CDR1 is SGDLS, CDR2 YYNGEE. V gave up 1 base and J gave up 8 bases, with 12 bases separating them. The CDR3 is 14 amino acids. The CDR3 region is CASSVSGGKEKLFF. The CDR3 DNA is TGTGCCAGCAGCGTATCCGGGGGGAAGGAAAAACTGTTTTTT.

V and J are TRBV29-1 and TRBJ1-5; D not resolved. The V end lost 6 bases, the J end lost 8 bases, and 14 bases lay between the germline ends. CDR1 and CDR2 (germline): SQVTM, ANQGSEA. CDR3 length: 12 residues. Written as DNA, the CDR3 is TGCAGCGTAGGGCAACTCGGGGAGCCCCAGCATTTT. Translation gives CSVGQLGEPQHF.

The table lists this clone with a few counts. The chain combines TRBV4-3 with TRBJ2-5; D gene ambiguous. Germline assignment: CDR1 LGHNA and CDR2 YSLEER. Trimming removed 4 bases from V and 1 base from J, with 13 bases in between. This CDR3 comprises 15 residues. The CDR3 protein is CASSPNPSAQETQYF. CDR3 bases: TGCGCCAGCAGCCCTAATCCTTCTGCCCAAGAGACCCAGTACTTC.

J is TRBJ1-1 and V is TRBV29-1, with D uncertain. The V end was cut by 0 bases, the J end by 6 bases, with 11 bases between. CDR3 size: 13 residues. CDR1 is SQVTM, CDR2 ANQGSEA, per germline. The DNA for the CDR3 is TGCAGCGTTGAAGATCTAACGAGGGCTGAAGCTTTCTTT. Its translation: CSVEDLTRAEAFF.

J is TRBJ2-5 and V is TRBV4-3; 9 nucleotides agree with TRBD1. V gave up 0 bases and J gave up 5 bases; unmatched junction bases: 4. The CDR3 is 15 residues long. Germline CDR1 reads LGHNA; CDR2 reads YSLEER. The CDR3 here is CASSQDDRGFETQYF. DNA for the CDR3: TGCGCCAGCAGCCAAGATGACAGGGGGTTTGAGACCCAGTACTTC.

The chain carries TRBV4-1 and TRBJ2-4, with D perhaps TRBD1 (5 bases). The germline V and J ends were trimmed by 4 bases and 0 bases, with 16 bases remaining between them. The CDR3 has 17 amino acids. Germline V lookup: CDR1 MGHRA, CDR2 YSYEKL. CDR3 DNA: TGCGCCAGCAGCCGCCTGAAGACAGCAATAGCCAAAAACATTCAGTACTTC. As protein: CASSRLKTAIAKNIQYF.

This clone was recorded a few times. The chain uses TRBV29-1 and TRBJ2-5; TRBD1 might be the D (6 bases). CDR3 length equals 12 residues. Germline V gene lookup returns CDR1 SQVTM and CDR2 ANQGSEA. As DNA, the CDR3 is TGCAGTCATACCAGGGGAGCAGAGACCCAGTACTTC. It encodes CSHTRGAETQYF.

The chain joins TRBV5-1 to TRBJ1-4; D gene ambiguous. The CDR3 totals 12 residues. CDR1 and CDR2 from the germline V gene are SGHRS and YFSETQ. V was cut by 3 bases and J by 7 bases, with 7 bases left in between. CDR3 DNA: TGCGCCAGCAGCTCGACCGGTGAAAAACTGTTTTTT. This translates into CASSSTGEKLFF.

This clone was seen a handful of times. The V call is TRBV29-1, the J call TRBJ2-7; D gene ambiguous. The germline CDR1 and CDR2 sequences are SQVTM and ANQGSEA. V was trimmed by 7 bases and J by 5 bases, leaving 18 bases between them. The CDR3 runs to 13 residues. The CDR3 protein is CSAQIAQEHEQYF. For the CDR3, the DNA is TGCAGCGCCCAAATAGCCCAGGAGCACGAGCAGTACTTC.

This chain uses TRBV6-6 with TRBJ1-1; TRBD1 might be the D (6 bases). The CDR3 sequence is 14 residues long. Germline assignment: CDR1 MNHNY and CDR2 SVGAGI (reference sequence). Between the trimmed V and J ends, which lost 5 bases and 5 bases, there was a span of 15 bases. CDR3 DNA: TGTGCCAGCAGTCTTACAGGGTCGGCAACTGAAGCTTTCTTT. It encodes CASSLTGSATEAFF.

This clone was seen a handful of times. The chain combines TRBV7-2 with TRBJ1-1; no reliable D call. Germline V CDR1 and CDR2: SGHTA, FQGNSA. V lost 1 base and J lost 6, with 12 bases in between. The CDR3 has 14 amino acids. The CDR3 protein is CASSLGGGRAEAFF. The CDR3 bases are TGTGCCAGCAGCTTAGGTGGAGGGCGGGCTGAAGCTTTCTTT.

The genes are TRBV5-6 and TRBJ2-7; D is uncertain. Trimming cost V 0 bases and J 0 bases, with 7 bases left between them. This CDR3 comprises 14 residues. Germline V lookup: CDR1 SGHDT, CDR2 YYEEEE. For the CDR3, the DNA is TGTGCCAGCAGCTTGGACGTGGGCTCCTACGAGCAGTACTTC. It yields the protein CASSLDVGSYEQYF.

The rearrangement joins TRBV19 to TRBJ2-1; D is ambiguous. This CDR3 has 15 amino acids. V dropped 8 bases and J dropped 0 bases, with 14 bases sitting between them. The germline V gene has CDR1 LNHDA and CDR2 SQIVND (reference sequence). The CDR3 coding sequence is TGTGCCAGTCATTCCTCAGTCAGCTCCTACAATGAGCAGTTCTTC. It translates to CASHSSVSSYNEQFF.

This CDR3 reads CASSLGLVGETQYF. The CDR3 DNA reads TGTGCCAGCAGCTTAGGGCTAGTTGGAGAGACCCAGTACTTC. V usage is TRBV7-2 and J usage is TRBJ2-5; D gene uncertain. The CDR3 length is 14 residues. Per germline, CDR1 SGHTA and CDR2 FQGNSA. Trimming stripped 1 base from V and 4 bases from J, with 10 bases between.

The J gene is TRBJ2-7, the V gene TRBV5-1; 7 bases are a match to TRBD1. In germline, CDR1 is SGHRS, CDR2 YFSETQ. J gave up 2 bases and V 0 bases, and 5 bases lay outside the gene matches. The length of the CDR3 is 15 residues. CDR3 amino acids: CASSLETGRTYEQYF. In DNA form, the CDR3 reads TGCGCCAGCAGCTTGGAGACAGGGAGAACCTACGAGCAGTACTTC.

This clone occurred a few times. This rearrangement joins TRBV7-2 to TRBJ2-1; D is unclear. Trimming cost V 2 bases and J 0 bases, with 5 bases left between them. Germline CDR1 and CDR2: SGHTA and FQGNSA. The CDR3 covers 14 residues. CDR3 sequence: CASSLQISYNEQFF. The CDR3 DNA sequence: TGTGCCAGCAGCTTACAGATCTCCTACAATGAGCAGTTCTTC.

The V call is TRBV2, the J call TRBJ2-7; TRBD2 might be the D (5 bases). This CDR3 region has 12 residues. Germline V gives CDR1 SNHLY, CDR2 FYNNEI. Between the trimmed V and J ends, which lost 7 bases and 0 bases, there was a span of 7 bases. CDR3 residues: CASTAGSYEQYF. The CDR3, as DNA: TGTGCCAGCACGGCGGGCTCCTACGAGCAGTACTTC.

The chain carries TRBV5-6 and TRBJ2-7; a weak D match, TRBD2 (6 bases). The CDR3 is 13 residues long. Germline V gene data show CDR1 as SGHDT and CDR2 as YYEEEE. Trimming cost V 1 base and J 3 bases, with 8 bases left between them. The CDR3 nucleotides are TGTGCCAGCAGCTTGCGGGGGAACTACGAGCAGTACTTC. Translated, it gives CASSLRGNYEQYF.

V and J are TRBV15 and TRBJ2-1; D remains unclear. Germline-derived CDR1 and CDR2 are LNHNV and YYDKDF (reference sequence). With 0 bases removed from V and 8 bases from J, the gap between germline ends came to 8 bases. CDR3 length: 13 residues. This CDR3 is CATSRDSSDEQFF. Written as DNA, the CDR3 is TGTGCCACCAGCAGAGATTCATCCGATGAGCAGTTCTTC.

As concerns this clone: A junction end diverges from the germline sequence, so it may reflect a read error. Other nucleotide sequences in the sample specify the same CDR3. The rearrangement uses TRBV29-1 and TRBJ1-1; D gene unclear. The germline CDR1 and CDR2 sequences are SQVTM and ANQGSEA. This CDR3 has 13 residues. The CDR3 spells CSVEGVMNTEAFF. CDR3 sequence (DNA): TGCAGCGTGGAAGGTGTTATGAACACTGAAGCTTTCTTT.

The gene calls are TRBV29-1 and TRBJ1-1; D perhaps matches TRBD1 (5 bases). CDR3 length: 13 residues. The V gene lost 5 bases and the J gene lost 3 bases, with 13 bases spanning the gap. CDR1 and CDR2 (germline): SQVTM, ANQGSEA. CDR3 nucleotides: TGCAGCGTTCTAGTCGGGGGAGACACTGAAGCTTTCTTT. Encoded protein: CSVLVGGDTEAFF.

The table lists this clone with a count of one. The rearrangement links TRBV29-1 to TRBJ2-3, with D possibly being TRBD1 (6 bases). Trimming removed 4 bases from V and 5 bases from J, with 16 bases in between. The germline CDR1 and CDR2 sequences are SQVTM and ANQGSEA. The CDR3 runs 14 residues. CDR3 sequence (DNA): TGCAGCGTTGTGCCCCCAAGAGGGGGAGATACGCAGTATTTT. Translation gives CSVVPPRGGDTQYF.

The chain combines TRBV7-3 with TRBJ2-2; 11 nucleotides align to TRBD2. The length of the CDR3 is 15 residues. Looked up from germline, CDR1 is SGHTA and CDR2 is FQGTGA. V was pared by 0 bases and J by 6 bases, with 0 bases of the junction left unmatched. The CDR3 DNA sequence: TGTGCCAGCAGCTTAACGGGACTAGCGGCCGGGGAGCTGTTTTTT. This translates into CASSLTGLAAGELFF.

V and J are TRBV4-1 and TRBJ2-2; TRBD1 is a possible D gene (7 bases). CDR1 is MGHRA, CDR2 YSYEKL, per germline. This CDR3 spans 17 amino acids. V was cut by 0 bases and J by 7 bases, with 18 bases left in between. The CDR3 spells CASSQDVRRGQSGELFF. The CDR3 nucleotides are TGCGCCAGCAGCCAAGATGTTAGGAGGGGGCAAAGCGGGGAGCTGTTTTTT.

The CDR3 spells CASSQETGMNIQYF. CDR3 nucleotide sequence: TGCGCCAGCAGCCAAGAGACAGGGATGAACATTCAGTACTTC. The chain is built from TRBV4-3 and TRBJ2-4; 7 nucleotides align to TRBD1. The CDR3 sequence is 14 residues long. J lost 7 bases, V lost 0 bases, and 3 bases had no gene match. Per the germline V gene, CDR1 is LGHNA and CDR2 is YSLEER.

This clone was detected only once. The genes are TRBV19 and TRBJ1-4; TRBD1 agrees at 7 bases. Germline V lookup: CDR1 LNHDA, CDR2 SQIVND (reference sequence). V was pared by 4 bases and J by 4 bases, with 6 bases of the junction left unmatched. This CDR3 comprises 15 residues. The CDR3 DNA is TGTGCCAGTAGTAGGGGTGGGACAGATAATGAAAAACTGTTTTTT. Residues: CASSRGGTDNEKLFF.

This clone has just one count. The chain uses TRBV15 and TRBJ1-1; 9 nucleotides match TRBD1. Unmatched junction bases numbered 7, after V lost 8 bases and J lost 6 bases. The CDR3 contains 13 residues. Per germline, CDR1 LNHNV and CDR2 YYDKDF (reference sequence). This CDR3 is CATSTGGIAEAFF. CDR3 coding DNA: TGTGCCACCTCGACAGGGGGAATCGCTGAAGCTTTCTTT. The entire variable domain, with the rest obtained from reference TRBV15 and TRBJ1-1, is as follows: DAMVIQNPRYQVTQFGKPVTLSCSQTLNHNVMYWYQQKSSQAPKLLFHYYDKDFNNEADTPDNFQSRRPNTSFCFLDIRSPGLGDTAMYLCATSTGGIAEAFFGQGTRLTVV.